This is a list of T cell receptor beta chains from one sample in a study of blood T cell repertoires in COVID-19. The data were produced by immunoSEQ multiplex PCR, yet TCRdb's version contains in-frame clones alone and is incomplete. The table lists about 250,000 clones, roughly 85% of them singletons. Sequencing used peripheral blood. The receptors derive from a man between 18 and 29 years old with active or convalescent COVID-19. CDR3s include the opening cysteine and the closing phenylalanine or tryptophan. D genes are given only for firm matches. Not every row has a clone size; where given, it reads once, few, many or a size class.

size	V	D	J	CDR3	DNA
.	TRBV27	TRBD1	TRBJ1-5	CASRRTGHNQPQHF	TGTGCCAGCAGAAGGACAGGACATAATCAGCCCCAGCATTTT
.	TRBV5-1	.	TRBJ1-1	CASSSIGGANTEAFF	TGCGCCAGCAGCTCCATAGGGGGTGCGAACACTGAAGCTTTCTTT
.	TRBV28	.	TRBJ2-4	CAITGSSEAKNIQYF	TGTGCCATCACAGGATCTAGCGAAGCCAAAAACATTCAGTACTTC
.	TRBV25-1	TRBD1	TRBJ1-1	CASSERSSHRGIGTEAFF	TGTGCCAGCAGTGAACGCTCTAGTCACAGGGGAATAGGCACTGAAGCTTTCTTT
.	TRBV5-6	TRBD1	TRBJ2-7	CASSGRGQGIYEQYF	TGTGCCAGCAGCGGGCGGGGACAGGGGATATACGAGCAGTACTTC
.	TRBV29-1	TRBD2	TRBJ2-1	CSVAGGSYNEQFF	TGCAGCGTAGCGGGGGGCTCCTACAATGAGCAGTTCTTC
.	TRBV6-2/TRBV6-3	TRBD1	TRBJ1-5	CASSYLPGQGIGGQPQHF	TGTGCCAGCAGTTACCTACCGGGACAGGGTATCGGTGGGCAGCCCCAGCATTTT
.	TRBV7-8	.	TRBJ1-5	CASSKKWVGSDQPQHF	TGTGCCAGCAGCAAAAAATGGGTAGGGAGCGATCAGCCCCAGCATTTT
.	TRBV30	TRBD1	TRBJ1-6	CACRQGAVDSPLHF	TGTGCCTGCCGACAGGGGGCTGTTGATTCACCCCTCCACTTT
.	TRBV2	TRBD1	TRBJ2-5	CASSEARTGQETQYF	TGTGCCAGCAGTGAAGCTAGGACAGGACAAGAGACCCAGTACTTC
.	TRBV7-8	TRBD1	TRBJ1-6	CASSLADRGRSPLHF	TGTGCCAGCAGCTTAGCGGACAGGGGGCGTTCACCCCTCCACTTT
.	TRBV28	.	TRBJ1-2	CASSSSDYGYTF	TGTGCCAGCAGTTCCAGCGACTATGGCTACACCTTC
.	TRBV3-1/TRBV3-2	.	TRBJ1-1	CASSPRQVGEAFF	TGTGCCAGCAGCCCCCGACAGGTGGGAGAAGCTTTCTTT
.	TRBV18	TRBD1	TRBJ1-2	CASSPDPGGEVHGYTF	TGTGCCAGCTCACCAGATCCAGGGGGCGAAGTACATGGCTACACCTTC
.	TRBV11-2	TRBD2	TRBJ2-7	CASSFSSGGPTPYEQYF	TGTGCCAGCAGCTTCTCTAGCGGGGGTCCAACCCCCTACGAGCAGTACTTC
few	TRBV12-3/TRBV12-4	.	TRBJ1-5	CASSLGQNQPQHF	TGTGCCAGCAGTTTAGGGCAGAATCAGCCCCAGCATTTT
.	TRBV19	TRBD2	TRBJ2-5	CASSIDLSLAGRETQYF	TGTGCCAGTAGTATAGATCTTTCACTAGCGGGGAGAGAGACCCAGTACTTC
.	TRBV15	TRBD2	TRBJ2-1	CATSTRGAGGNEQFF	TGTGCCACCAGCACTCGTGGAGCGGGAGGGAATGAGCAGTTCTTC
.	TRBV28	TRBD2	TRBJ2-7	CASRRGGGLALTYEQYF	TGTGCCAGCAGGAGAGGGGGCGGACTAGCGTTAACCTACGAGCAGTACTTC
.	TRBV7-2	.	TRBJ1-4	CASSNTPPGFTTNEKLFF	TGTGCCAGCAGCAATACACCACCGGGGTTCACAACTAATGAAAAACTGTTTTTT
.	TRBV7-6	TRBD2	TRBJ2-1	CASSLSGGASNEQFF	TGTGCCAGCAGCCTTAGCGGGGGGGCCTCGAATGAGCAGTTCTTC
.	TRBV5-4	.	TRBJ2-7	CASSSRTAPYEQYF	TGTGCCAGCAGCTCTCGGACAGCCCCTTACGAGCAGTACTTC
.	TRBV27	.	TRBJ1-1	CASSLSAGANTEAFF	TGTGCCAGCAGTTTATCGGCAGGGGCGAACACTGAAGCTTTCTTT
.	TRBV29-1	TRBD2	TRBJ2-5	CSVESSGSQETQYF	TGCAGCGTTGAATCTAGCGGGAGTCAAGAGACCCAGTACTTC
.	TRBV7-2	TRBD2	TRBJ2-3	CASSLVVAGGVDTQYF	TGTGCCAGCAGCTTAGTAGTGGCGGGGGGCGTAGATACGCAGTATTTT
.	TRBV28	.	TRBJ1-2	CASRDYYGYTF	TGTGCCAGCAGAGACTACTATGGCTACACCTTC
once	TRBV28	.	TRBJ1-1	CASSLQLNGAEAFF	TGTGCCAGCAGTTTACAACTTAACGGAGCTGAAGCTTTCTTT
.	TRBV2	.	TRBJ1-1	CALGGPRTEAFF	TGTGCCCTGGGTGGGCCACGGACTGAAGCTTTCTTT
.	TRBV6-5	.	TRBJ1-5	CASSSSQGPRQPQHF	TGTGCCAGCAGTTCTTCCCAGGGTCCAAGGCAGCCCCAGCATTTT
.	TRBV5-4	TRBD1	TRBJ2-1	CASSGTDRGYNEQFF	TGTGCCAGCAGCGGGACGGACAGGGGATACAATGAGCAGTTCTTC
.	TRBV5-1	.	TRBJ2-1	CASSGGTYPYNEQFF	TGCGCCAGCAGCGGCGGGACCTACCCCTACAATGAGCAGTTCTTC
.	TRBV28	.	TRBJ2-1	CASSSPAKGGNEQFF	TGTGCCAGCAGTTCCCCGGCTAAAGGAGGCAATGAGCAGTTCTTC
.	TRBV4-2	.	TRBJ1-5	CASSQEGYGDQPQHF	TGTGCCAGCAGCCAAGAGGGGTACGGGGATCAGCCCCAGCATTTT
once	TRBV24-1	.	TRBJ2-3	CATSDSGSDTQYF	TGTGCCACCAGTGACAGCGGCTCAGATACGCAGTATTTT
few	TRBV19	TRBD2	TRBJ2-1	CASSPTLGTSGRESYNEQFF	TGTGCCAGTAGCCCGACCCTGGGGACTAGCGGGAGGGAATCCTACAATGAGCAGTTCTTC
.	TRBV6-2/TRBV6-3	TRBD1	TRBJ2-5	CASSGQGFEKQETQYF	TGTGCCAGCAGCGGACAGGGCTTCGAAAAACAAGAGACCCAGTACTTC
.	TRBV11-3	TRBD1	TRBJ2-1	CASSLGDSQLEEQFF	TGTGCCAGCAGCTTGGGGGACAGTCAGCTCGAAGAGCAGTTCTTC